Included here is one TCR beta chain sequence, with context. The target antigen is unknown. The donors were part of the validation cohort, which consisted of over a hundred subjects and was separate from the first cohort of hundreds of subjects. CDR1 and CDR2 from the germline V gene are KGHSH and LQKENI. This CDR3 contains 15 residues. The V end was cut by 1 base, the J end by 5 bases, with 11 bases between. Only in-frame clones appear in the TCRdb table, and some are missing; sequencing was by immunoSEQ multiplex PCR. Altogether 120,000 or so clones are present, more than 70% being singletons, with the ten largest covering roughly 5%. The sample is drawn from a study of cytomegalovirus exposure and HLA in healthy donors. General study results and limits: The investigators catalogued 150 or so TCR beta chains as cytomegalovirus-associated. Testing in vitro showed three CMV-associated chains specific for CMV antigens.

This TCR was recovered from a man between 18 and 29 years old in good health and CMV-seronegative. Sequenced material: PBMCs. This chain connects TRBV18 to TRBJ1-4; a weak D match, TRBD1 (6 bases). CDR3 residues: CASSPRRTGNEKLFF. For the CDR3, the DNA is TGTGCCAGCTCACCACGGCGAACAGGGAATGAAAAACTGTTTTTT.